The entry below describes one T cell receptor (beta chain). Germline V lookup: CDR1 MNHNS, CDR2 SASEGT. The CDR3 covers 13 residues. Trimming removed 3 bases from V and 0 bases from J, with 5 bases in between. The data were obtained in a study of Ad26.COV2.S vaccination and SARS-CoV-2 variants. In the study overall: Once, or twice with 56 days between doses, Ad26.COV2.S was given intramuscularly.

Specified treatment: 19 received Ad26.COV2.S at low or high dose, single or two shots; a few received placebo; per-sample allocation not given. Sampling took place 63 days after the first vaccine or placebo injection. Wuhan-strain spike was delivered by a replication-incompetent Ad26 vector. Method: immunoSEQ multiplex PCR; TCRdb's copy keeps in-frame clones and lacks some. The sample contains 300,000 to 350,000 clones, 85% to 90% of which appear only once. The gene calls are TRBV6-1 and TRBJ1-1; D not certain. The sample was peripheral blood, taken in a trial of Ad26.COV2.S vaccine versus placebo. The origin of this receptor is a person aged 18-60 years who received the Ad26.COV2.S COVID-19 vaccine or a placebo. The CDR3 sequence: CASSDGVNTEAFF. DNA for the CDR3: TGTGCCAGCAGTGATGGGGTGAACACTGAAGCTTTCTTT.